This T cell receptor beta chain was sequenced during a study of cytomegalovirus exposure and HLA in healthy donors. Findings and limits, study-wide: Accurate HLA-A and HLA-B prediction from TCR beta sequences was reported for most subjects.

This CDR3 is built from 14 residues. After removal of 4 bases from V and 3 bases from J, the junction contained 6 bases not matched to a gene. CDR1 is ENHRY and CDR2 is SYGVKD in the germline V gene. Primers for the PCR totalled 60 Vbeta and 13 Jbeta. Assay used: immunoSEQ multiplex PCR; TCRdb lists only in-frame clones, some missing. The table includes 150,000 to 200,000 clones, around three quarters detected once. As regards this clone: No antigen is known for it.

This receptor was taken from a woman in her forties in good health and CMV-seronegative. This chain connects TRBV10-3 to TRBJ2-7; 7 bases line up with TRBD2. The sample consisted of PBMCs. CDR3 sequence (DNA): TGTGCCATCAGTGGTCAGCGGGATAACTACGAGCAGTACTTC. Protein sequence: CAISGQRDNYEQYF.